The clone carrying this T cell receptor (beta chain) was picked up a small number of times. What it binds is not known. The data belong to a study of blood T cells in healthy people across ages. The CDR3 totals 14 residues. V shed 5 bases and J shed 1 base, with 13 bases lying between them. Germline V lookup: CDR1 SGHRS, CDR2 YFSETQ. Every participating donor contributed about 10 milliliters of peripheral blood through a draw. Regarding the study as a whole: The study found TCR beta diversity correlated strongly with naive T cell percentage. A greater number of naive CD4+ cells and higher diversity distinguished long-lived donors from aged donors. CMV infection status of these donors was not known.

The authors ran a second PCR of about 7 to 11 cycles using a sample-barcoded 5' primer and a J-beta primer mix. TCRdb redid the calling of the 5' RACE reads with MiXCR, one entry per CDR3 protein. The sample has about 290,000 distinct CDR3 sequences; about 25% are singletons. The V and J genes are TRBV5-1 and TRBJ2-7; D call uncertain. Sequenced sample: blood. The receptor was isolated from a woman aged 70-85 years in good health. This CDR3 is CASSRESRSYEQYF. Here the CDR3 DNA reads TGCGCCAGCAGTCGAGAGTCACGATCCTACGAGCAGTACTTC.